These 23 T cell receptor beta chains were all obtained from the same sample, sequenced in a study of blood T cell repertoires in COVID-19. Assay: immunoSEQ multiplex PCR; the TCRdb copy retains only in-frame clones and omits some. The sample contains a few hundred thousand clones, about four fifths of which appear only once. The sequencing sample was made of peripheral blood. Source of these receptors: a man aged 50 or older with active or convalescent COVID-19.

V usage is TRBV15 and J usage is TRBJ2-5, with TRBD2 identical over 9 bases. Germline V gene lookup returns CDR1 LNHNV and CDR2 YYDKDF (reference sequence). The junction had 9 bases not matched to a gene; V was cut back by 0 bases and J by 1 base. The CDR3 has 18 residues. Here the CDR3 reads CATSRDGAGGPLQETQYF. The DNA for the CDR3 is TGTGCCACCAGCAGAGATGGGGCGGGAGGGCCCCTCCAAGAGACCCAGTACTTC.

The J gene is TRBJ2-1, the V gene TRBV10-3; 8 bases map to TRBD2. The CDR3 contains 15 residues. CDR1 and CDR2 (germline): ENHRY, SYGVKD. The V segment lost 4 bases and the J segment 7 bases; nucleotides outside the gene matches: 9. The CDR3 protein is CAISAVGRAGNEQFF. The CDR3, as DNA: TGTGCCATCAGTGCGGTCGGGAGGGCCGGTAATGAGCAGTTCTTC.

The genes are TRBV29-1 and TRBJ2-7; 7 bases map to TRBD1. Trimming cost V 2 bases and J 7 bases; bases outside gene matches: 8. The length of the CDR3 is 13 residues. CDR1 is SQVTM, CDR2 ANQGSEA, per germline. The CDR3 loop reads CSVEIGGKREQYF. The DNA for the CDR3 is TGCAGCGTTGAAATAGGGGGCAAACGGGAGCAGTACTTC.

The chain uses TRBV29-1 and TRBJ2-5; a possible D gene is TRBD1 (6 bases). This CDR3 comprises 12 residues. Between the trimmed V and J ends, which lost 7 bases and 2 bases, there was a span of 11 bases. CDR1 and CDR2 (germline): SQVTM, ANQGSEA. The CDR3 DNA is TGCAGCGCTGCACAGGGACAAGAGACCCAGTACTTC. It translates to CSAAQGQETQYF.

The genes are TRBV4-1 and TRBJ1-4, with TRBD1 matching over 7 bases. This CDR3 has 16 residues. Trimming at V came to 1 base and at J to 0 bases, leaving 2 bases not matched to a gene. Germline V gene data show CDR1 as MGHRA and CDR2 as YSYEKL. The CDR3 sequence is CASSQGQGATNEKLFF. The CDR3 nucleotides read TGCGCCAGCAGCCAAGGGCAGGGGGCAACTAATGAAAAACTGTTTTTT.

The genes are TRBV19 and TRBJ1-1; 9 bases fit TRBD1. The V gene's germline CDR1 is LNHDA and CDR2 SQIVND (reference sequence). CDR3 length: 15 residues. J lost 4 bases, V lost 4 bases, and 7 bases had no gene match. The CDR3 loop reads CASSTSQTGGTEAFF. The DNA of the CDR3 is TGTGCCAGTAGTACCTCTCAGACAGGGGGCACTGAAGCTTTCTTT. Combining the CDR3 with reference TRBV19 and TRBJ1-1 gives the whole variable domain DGGITQSPKYLFRKEGQNVTLSCEQNLNHDAMYWYRQDPGQGLRLIYYSQIVNDFQKGDIAEGYSVSREKKESFPLTVTSAQKNPTAFYLCASSTSQTGGTEAFFGQGTRLTVV.

The CDR3 loop is CASSLNPGRGAGDTQYF. CDR3 DNA sequence: TGTGCCAGCAGTTTAAATCCCGGGCGGGGGGCTGGAGATACGCAGTATTTT. The J gene is TRBJ2-3, the V gene TRBV28; 8 nucleotides agree with TRBD2. The CDR3 is 17 residues long. Germline loops: CDR1 MDHEN, CDR2 SYDVKM. With V trimmed by 2 bases and J by 5 bases, 12 bases remained unmatched.

Turning to this clone: Other nucleotide sequences from this sample produce the same CDR3. The rearrangement uses TRBV30 and TRBJ1-1; D is perhaps TRBD1 (5 bases). In germline, CDR1 is GTSNPN, CDR2 SVGIG (reference sequence). Trimming pared 1 base from V and 1 base from J, leaving 7 bases between. This CDR3 is built from 13 residues. CDR3: CAWSGQGNTEAFF. Written as DNA, the CDR3 is TGTGCCTGGAGTGGGCAGGGGAACACTGAAGCTTTCTTT.

The genes are TRBV5-4 and TRBJ1-6; D not resolved. Trimming took 5 bases from V and 5 from J, leaving 14 bases between them. The CDR3 length is 15 residues. CDR1 is SGHNT, CDR2 YYREEE, per germline (reference sequence). CDR3 nucleotide sequence: TGTGCCAGCAGGTCAGAGCGTTCCGATAATTCACCCCTCCACTTT. This codes for CASRSERSDNSPLHF.

This clone was found many times. The chain employs TRBV7-9 and TRBJ1-2; TRBD1 aligns across 9 bases. The CDR3 is 13 amino acids. Germline V gene sequence: CDR1 SEHNR, CDR2 FQNEAQ (reference sequence). Trimming cost V 5 bases and J 11 bases; bases outside gene matches: 9. CDR3 loop: CASSPDRGSLYTF. The CDR3, as DNA: TGTGCCAGCAGCCCGGACAGGGGATCCTTGTACACCTTC. Combining the CDR3 with reference TRBV7-9 and TRBJ1-2 gives the whole variable domain DTGVSQNPRHKITKRGQNVTFRCDPISEHNRLYWYRQTLGQGPEFLTYFQNEAQLEKSRLLSDRFSAERPKGSFSTLEIQRTEQGDSAMYLCASSPDRGSLYTFGSGTRLTVV.

This chain uses TRBV9 with TRBJ2-2; D is unclear. Trimming left V 4 bases short and J 1 base short, with 11 bases between. CDR1 is SGDLS, CDR2 YYNGEE, per germline. This CDR3 is 15 amino acids long. The CDR3 loop is CASSPHSRNTGELFF. CDR3 nucleotides: TGTGCCAGCAGCCCTCACAGTCGGAACACCGGGGAGCTGTTTTTT.

This clone was recorded many times. This chain links TRBV6-5 with TRBJ1-1, with unresolved D. V dropped 5 bases and J dropped 3 bases, with 16 bases sitting between them. Germline CDR1 is MNHEY and CDR2 is SVGAGI. This CDR3 is built from 15 residues. DNA for the CDR3: TGTGCCAGCAGTCCTTATGCCCCGGCGGACACTGAAGCTTTCTTT. Translation gives CASSPYAPADTEAFF.

This clone appeared once. The chain is built from TRBV15 and TRBJ1-5; tentatively, D is TRBD1 (5 bases). Per germline, CDR1 LNHNV and CDR2 YYDKDF (reference sequence). CDR3 length: 13 residues. Trimming removed 4 bases at V and 4 bases at J, with 8 bases between. The chain's CDR3 is CATSIRVNQPQHF. The CDR3, as DNA: TGTGCCACCAGCATCAGGGTGAATCAGCCCCAGCATTTT.

This clone was seen a handful of times. V and J are TRBV19 and TRBJ1-4; maybe TRBD1 (5 bases). The CDR3 extends over 14 amino acids. Trimming took off 6 bases at V and 6 bases at J, with 14 bases between the two ends. Germline lookup yields CDR1 LNHDA and CDR2 SQIVND (reference sequence). The CDR3 here is CASRGGLGDEKLFF. The CDR3 nucleotides read TGTGCCAGTAGGGGGGGACTTGGCGATGAAAAACTGTTTTTT.

This chain links TRBV27 with TRBJ2-1; 7 bases are shared with TRBD1. The J segment lost 8 bases and the V segment lost 6 bases, leaving 4 bases of the junction unmatched. This CDR3 has 12 residues. Germline V gene data show CDR1 as MNHEY and CDR2 as SMNVEV (reference sequence). The CDR3 is CASSFTGDEQFF. CDR3 in DNA: TGTGCCAGCAGCTTTACAGGGGATGAGCAGTTCTTC.

V is TRBV18 and J is TRBJ2-1; 11 bases agree with TRBD1. This CDR3 region has 19 residues. Per germline, CDR1 KGHSH and CDR2 LQKENI. With 6 bases clipped from V and 2 bases from J, the junction kept 15 bases outside the gene matches. The CDR3 protein is CASSDSGQGAIWPYNEQFF. The CDR3 nucleotides are TGTGCCAGCTCCGATTCTGGACAGGGGGCGATATGGCCCTACAATGAGCAGTTCTTC.

This clone was seen just once. The V and J genes are TRBV5-1 and TRBJ1-2, with TRBD1 matching over 7 bases. Germline-derived CDR1 and CDR2 are SGHRS and YFSETQ. The CDR3 totals 15 residues. Trimming removed 2 bases from V and 2 bases from J; junction bases left unmatched: 6. In nucleotides, the CDR3 is TGCGCCAGCAGCTTTGCGGCAGGGGGAAACTATGGCTACACCTTC. Translating it yields CASSFAAGGNYGYTF.

This clone was found once. The CDR3 sequence: CASSDAGGGYTF. In DNA form, the CDR3 reads TGTGCCAGCAGTGATGCGGGGGGAGGCTACACCTTC. The gene calls are TRBV6-4 and TRBJ1-2, with a possible D match to TRBD1 (5 bases). Germline CDR1 reads MRHNA; CDR2 reads SNTAGT. V was pared by 3 bases and J by 8 bases, with 10 bases between. The CDR3 is made up of 12 amino acids.

This clone has ten or more counts. The genes are TRBV2 and TRBJ2-1; 8 positions agree with TRBD2. The CDR3 extends over 15 amino acids. Germline CDR1 and CDR2: SNHLY and FYNNEI. Trimming at V came to 4 bases and at J to 7 bases, leaving 9 bases not matched to a gene. CDR3 sequence reads: CASSGRRTSINEQFF. The CDR3 nucleotides are TGTGCCAGCAGTGGACGGAGGACTAGCATAAATGAGCAGTTCTTC.

The chain uses TRBV7-2 and TRBJ2-3; no reliable D call. This CDR3 region has 12 residues. V lost 5 bases to trimming and J lost 4 bases, with 7 bases between them. The germline V gene has CDR1 SGHTA and CDR2 FQGNSA. The CDR3 nucleotides read TGTGCCAGCAGCCGCACTTCAGATACGCAGTATTTT. Translated, it gives CASSRTSDTQYF.

The V call is TRBV5-1, the J call TRBJ2-3, with 7 bases aligning to TRBD2. The CDR3 loop spans 14 amino acids. Looked up from germline, CDR1 is SGHRS and CDR2 is YFSETQ. V was clipped by 3 bases and J by 1 base; unmatched bases: 2. The CDR3 coding sequence is TGCGCCAGCAGCTCCAGCGGGGGCACAGATACGCAGTATTTT. Amino acids: CASSSSGGTDTQYF.

This clone was seen only once. In nucleotides, the CDR3 is TGCAGTGCTAGAGACTCCGGGGAGCTGTTTTTT. Amino acid sequence: CSARDSGELFF. V usage is TRBV20-1 and J usage is TRBJ2-2; D remains unclear. The CDR3 totals 11 residues. Germline CDR1 and CDR2: DFQATT and SNEGSKA (reference sequence). V was trimmed by 0 bases and J by 6 bases, leaving 2 bases between them.

This chain connects TRBV4-3 to TRBJ2-7, with D uncertain. Germline loops: CDR1 LGHNA, CDR2 YSLEER. Trimming cost V 1 base and J 3 bases, with 13 bases left between them. This CDR3 spans 15 amino acids. CDR3 sequence (DNA): TGCGCCAGCAGCCAAGTCAGGTCTTTTAGCTACGAGCAGTACTTC. Its translation: CASSQVRSFSYEQYF.